This TCR beta chain was recorded in a study of OX40 agonist ivuxolimab in advanced cancers. Study context: Each patient was given ivuxolimab into a vein every 2 weeks, at 0.01 to 10 mg/kg. From roughly 23 to 85 years was the age range, with a mean of roughly 64 years, and approximately 80% were male. Two cutaneous melanoma patients and one hepatocellular carcinoma patient, three in all, had partial responses. Notes on the study in general: In general, CD8+ T cells held more expanded clones than CD4+ did, on average.

Assay used: immunoSEQ multiplex PCR; TCRdb lists only in-frame clones, some missing. The profile shows 60,000 to 70,000 clones, 84% of them singletons. On this clone: The antigen is undetermined.

Germline V CDR1 and CDR2: SGHDT, YYEEEE. The V and J ends lost 4 bases and 5 bases respectively, with 18 bases between them. The CDR3 has 15 residues. Material: CD4+ or CD8+ T cells sorted from blood, obtained in a trial of the OX40 agonist ivuxolimab. This TCR came from an adult with an advanced solid tumor such as melanoma, head and neck, liver or kidney cancer. The V gene is TRBV5-6, the J gene TRBJ2-5, with D possibly called TRBD1 or TRBD2 (7 bases each). The CDR3 nucleotides are TGTGCCAGCAGCCCAGGGGGGGGGAGATGGGAGACCCAGTACTTC. Its protein product is CASSPGGGRWETQYF.